This T cell receptor (beta chain) was sequenced for a study of metastatic and nonmetastatic thyroid tumors. Every patient underwent thyroid surgery untreated. TCRdb called clones again from the PCR reads with MiXCR. The sample has over 15,000 clones; around a quarter are singletons. This clone was counted many times. Trimming left V 1 base short and J 3 bases short, with 14 bases between. The germline gives CDR1 SGHRS, CDR2 YFSETQ. CDR3 size: 15 residues. The material sequenced was tumor tissue. The clonotype originates from a female donor with papillary thyroid cancer or a benign thyroid nodule (not recorded which). Some clones in this sample may be carry-over from other donors' samples. J is TRBJ2-7 and V is TRBV5-1; a weak D match, TRBD1 (5 bases). CDR3 nucleotides: TGCGCCAGCAGCTTGACTGGGCAGGGTGACTACGAGCAGTACTTC. Its translation: CASSLTGQGDYEQYF.